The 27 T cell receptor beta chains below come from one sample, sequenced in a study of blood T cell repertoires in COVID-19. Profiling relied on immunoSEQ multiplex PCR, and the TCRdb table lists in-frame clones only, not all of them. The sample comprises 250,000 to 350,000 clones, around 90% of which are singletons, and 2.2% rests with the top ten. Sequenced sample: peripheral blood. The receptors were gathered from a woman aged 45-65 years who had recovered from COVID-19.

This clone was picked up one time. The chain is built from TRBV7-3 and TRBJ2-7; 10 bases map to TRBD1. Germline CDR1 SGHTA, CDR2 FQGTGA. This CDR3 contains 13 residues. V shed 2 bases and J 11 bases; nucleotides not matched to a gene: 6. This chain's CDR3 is CASSLASGTGEYF. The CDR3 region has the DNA TGTGCCAGCAGCTTAGCAAGTGGGACAGGGGAGTACTTC.

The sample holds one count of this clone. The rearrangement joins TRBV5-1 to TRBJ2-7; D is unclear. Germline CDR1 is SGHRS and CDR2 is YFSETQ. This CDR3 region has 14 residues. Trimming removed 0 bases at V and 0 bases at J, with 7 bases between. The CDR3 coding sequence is TGCGCCAGCAGCTTGGCGCCGGGCTCCTACGAGCAGTACTTC. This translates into CASSLAPGSYEQYF.

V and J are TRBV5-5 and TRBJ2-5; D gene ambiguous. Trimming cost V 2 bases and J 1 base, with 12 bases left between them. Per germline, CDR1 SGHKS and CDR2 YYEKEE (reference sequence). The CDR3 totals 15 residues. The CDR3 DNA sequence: TGTGCCAGCAGCTTTAGACTCCTAGGCCAAGAGACCCAGTACTTC. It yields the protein CASSFRLLGQETQYF.

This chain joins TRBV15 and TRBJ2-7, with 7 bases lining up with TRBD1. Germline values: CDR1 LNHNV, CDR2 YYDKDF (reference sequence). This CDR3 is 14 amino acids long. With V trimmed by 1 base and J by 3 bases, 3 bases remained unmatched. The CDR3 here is CATSRGTGRYEQYF. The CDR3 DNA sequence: TGTGCCACCAGCAGAGGGACAGGCCGCTACGAGCAGTACTTC. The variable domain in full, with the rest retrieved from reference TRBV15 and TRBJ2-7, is DAMVIQNPRYQVTQFGKPVTLSCSQTLNHNVMYWYQQKSSQAPKLLFHYYDKDFNNEADTPDNFQSRRPNTSFCFLDIRSPGLGDTAMYLCATSRGTGRYEQYFGPGTRLTVT.

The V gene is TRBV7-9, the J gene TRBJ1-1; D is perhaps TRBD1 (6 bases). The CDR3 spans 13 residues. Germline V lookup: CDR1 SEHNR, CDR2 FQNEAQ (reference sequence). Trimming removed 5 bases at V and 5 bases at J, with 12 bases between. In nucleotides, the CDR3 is TGTGCCAGCAGCCAAAGGGGGGGAACTGAAGCTTTCTTT. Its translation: CASSQRGGTEAFF.

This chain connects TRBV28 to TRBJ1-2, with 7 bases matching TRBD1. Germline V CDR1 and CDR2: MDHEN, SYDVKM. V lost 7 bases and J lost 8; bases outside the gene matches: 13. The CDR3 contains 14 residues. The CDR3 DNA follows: TGTGCCAGCATGCGACAGGGAGTGACCAAGGGCTACACCTTC. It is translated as CASMRQGVTKGYTF.

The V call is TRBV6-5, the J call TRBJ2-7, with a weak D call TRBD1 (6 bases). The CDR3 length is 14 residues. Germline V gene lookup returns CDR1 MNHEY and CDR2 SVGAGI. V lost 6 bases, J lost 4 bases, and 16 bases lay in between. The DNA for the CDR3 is TGTGCCAGCAGGCGCTACAGGGATACATACGAGCAGTACTTC. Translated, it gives CASRRYRDTYEQYF.

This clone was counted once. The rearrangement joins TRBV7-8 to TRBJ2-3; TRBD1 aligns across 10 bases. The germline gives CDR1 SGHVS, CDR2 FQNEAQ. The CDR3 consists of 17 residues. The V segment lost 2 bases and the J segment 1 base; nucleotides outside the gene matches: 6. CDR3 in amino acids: CASSLLGGTGGTDTQYF. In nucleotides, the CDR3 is TGTGCCAGCAGCTTATTGGGGGGGACAGGGGGCACAGATACGCAGTATTTT.

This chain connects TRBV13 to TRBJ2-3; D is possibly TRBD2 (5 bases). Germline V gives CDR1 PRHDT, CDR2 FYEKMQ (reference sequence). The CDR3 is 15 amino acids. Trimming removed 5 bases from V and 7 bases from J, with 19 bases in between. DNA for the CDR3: TGTGCCAGCAGCCCCCAAGGAATAGCGACTCATACGCAGTATTTT. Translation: CASSPQGIATHTQYF.

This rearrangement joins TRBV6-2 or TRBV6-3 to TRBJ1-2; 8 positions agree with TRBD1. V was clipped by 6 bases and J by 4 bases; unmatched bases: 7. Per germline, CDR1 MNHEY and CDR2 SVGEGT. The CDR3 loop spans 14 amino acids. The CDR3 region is CASSDRGAAYGYTF. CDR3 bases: TGTGCCAGCAGCGACAGGGGAGCGGCCTATGGCTACACCTTC.

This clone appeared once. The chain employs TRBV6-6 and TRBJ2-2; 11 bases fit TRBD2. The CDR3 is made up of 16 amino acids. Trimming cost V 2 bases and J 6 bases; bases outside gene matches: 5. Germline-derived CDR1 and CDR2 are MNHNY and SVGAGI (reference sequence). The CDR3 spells CASSYPLAGVPGELFF. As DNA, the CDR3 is TGTGCCAGCAGTTACCCACTAGCGGGAGTGCCCGGGGAGCTGTTTTTT.

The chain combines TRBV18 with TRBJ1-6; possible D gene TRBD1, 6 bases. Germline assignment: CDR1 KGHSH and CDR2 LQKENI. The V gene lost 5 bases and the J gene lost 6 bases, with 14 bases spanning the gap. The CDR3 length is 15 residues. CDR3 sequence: CASSESRGGNSPLHF. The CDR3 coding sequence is TGTGCCAGCTCAGAGAGCAGGGGTGGTAATTCACCCCTCCACTTT.

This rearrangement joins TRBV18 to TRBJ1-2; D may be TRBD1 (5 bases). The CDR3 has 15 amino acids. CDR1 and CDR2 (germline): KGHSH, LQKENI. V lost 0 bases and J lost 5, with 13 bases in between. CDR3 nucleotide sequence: TGTGCCAGCTCACCACCCTCTCTCGACAGTTATGGCTACACCTTC. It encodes CASSPPSLDSYGYTF.

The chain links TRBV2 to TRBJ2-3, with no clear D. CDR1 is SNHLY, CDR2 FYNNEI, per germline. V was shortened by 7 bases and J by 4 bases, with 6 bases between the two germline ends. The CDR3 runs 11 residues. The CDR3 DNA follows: TGTGCCAGCACCCTCCCAGATACGCAGTATTTT. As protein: CASTLPDTQYF.

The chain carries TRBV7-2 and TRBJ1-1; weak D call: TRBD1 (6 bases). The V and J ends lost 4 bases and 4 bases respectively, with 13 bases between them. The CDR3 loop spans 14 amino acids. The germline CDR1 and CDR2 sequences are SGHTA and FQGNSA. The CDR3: CASSYKRGGTEAFF. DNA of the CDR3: TGTGCCAGCAGCTACAAAAGGGGGGGCACTGAAGCTTTCTTT. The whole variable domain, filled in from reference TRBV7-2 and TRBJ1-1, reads GAGVSQSPSNKVTEKGKDVELRCDPISGHTALYWYRQSLGQGLEFLIYFQGNSAPDKSGLPSDRFSAERTGGSVSTLTIQRTQQEDSAVYLCASSYKRGGTEAFFGQGTRLTVV.

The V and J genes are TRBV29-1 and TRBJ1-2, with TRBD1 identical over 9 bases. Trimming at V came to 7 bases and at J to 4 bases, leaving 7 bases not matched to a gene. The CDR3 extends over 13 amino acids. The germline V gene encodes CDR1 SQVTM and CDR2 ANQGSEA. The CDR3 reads CSARTGVSYGYTF. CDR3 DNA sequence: TGCAGCGCTCGGACAGGGGTTTCCTATGGCTACACCTTC.

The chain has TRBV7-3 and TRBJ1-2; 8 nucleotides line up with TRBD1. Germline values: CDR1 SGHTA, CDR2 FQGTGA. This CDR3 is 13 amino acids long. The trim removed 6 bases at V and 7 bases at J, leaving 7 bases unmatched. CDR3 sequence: CASSKQGGSGYTF. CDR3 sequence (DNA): TGTGCCAGCAGTAAACAGGGGGGTAGTGGCTACACCTTC.

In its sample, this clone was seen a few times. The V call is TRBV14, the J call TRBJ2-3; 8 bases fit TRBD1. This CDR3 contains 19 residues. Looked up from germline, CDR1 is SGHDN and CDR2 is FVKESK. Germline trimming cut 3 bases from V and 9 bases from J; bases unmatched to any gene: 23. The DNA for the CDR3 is TGTGCCAGCAGCCACACCAGGGGGCGGTCCATAGAGGCACATCGAACGCAGTATTTT. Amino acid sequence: CASSHTRGRSIEAHRTQYF.

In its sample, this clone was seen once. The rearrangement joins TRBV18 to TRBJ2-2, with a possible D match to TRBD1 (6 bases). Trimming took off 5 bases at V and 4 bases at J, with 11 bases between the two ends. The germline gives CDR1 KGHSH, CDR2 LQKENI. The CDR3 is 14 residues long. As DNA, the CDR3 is TGTGCCAGCTCAGCCATAGGGGGCACCGGGGAGCTGTTTTTT. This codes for CASSAIGGTGELFF.

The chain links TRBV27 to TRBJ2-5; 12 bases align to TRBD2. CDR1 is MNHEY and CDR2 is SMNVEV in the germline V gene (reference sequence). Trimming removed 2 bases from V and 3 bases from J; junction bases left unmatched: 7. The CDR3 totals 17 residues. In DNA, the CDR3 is TGTGCCAGCAGTTTACTAGGGGCTAGCGGGGGGGAAGAGACCCAGTACTTC. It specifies CASSLLGASGGEETQYF.

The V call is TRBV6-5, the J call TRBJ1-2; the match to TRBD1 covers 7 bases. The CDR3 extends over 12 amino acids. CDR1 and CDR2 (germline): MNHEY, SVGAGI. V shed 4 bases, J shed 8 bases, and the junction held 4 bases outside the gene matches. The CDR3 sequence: CASSLQGYGYTF. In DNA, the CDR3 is TGTGCCAGCAGTTTACAGGGGTACGGCTACACCTTC.

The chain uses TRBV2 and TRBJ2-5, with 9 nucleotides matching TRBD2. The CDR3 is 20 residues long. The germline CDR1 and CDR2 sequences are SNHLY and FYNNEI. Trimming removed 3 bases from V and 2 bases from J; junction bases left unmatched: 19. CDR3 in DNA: TGTGCCAGCAGTGATGAATCTTCCCGGTGGGGACTAGCTCAGCAAGAGACCCAGTACTTC. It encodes CASSDESSRWGLAQQETQYF.

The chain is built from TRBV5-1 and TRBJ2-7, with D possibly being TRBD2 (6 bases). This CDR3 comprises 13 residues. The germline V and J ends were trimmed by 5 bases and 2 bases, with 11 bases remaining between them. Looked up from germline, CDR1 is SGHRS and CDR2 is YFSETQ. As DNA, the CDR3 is TGCGCCAGCAGTTCGGGACTCACCTACGAGCAGTACTTC. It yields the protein CASSSGLTYEQYF.

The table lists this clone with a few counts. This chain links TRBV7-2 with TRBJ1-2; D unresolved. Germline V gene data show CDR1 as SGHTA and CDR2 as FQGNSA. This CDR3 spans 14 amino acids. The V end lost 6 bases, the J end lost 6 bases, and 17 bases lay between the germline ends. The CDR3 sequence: CASSLDWRGHGYTF. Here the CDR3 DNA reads TGTGCCAGCAGTCTTGACTGGCGCGGGCATGGCTACACCTTC.

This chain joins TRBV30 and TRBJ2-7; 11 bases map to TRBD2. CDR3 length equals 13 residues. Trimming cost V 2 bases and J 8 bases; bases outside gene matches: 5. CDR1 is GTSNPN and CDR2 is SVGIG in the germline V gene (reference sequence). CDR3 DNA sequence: TGTGCCTGGAGTCTAGCGGGGGGTTCCCAGCAGTACTTC. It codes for CAWSLAGGSQQYF.

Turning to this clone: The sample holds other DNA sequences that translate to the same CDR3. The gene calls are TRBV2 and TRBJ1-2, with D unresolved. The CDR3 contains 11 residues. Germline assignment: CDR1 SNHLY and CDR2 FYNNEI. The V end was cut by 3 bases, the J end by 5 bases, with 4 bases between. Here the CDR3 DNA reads TGTGCCAGCAGTGAGTCTTATGGCTACACCTTC. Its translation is CASSESYGYTF.

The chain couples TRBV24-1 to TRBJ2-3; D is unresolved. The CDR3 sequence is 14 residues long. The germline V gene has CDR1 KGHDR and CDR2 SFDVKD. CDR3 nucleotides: TGTGCTTTCGACGGGTCCTCCAGCACAGATACGCAGTATTTT. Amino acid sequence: CAFDGSSSTDTQYF.